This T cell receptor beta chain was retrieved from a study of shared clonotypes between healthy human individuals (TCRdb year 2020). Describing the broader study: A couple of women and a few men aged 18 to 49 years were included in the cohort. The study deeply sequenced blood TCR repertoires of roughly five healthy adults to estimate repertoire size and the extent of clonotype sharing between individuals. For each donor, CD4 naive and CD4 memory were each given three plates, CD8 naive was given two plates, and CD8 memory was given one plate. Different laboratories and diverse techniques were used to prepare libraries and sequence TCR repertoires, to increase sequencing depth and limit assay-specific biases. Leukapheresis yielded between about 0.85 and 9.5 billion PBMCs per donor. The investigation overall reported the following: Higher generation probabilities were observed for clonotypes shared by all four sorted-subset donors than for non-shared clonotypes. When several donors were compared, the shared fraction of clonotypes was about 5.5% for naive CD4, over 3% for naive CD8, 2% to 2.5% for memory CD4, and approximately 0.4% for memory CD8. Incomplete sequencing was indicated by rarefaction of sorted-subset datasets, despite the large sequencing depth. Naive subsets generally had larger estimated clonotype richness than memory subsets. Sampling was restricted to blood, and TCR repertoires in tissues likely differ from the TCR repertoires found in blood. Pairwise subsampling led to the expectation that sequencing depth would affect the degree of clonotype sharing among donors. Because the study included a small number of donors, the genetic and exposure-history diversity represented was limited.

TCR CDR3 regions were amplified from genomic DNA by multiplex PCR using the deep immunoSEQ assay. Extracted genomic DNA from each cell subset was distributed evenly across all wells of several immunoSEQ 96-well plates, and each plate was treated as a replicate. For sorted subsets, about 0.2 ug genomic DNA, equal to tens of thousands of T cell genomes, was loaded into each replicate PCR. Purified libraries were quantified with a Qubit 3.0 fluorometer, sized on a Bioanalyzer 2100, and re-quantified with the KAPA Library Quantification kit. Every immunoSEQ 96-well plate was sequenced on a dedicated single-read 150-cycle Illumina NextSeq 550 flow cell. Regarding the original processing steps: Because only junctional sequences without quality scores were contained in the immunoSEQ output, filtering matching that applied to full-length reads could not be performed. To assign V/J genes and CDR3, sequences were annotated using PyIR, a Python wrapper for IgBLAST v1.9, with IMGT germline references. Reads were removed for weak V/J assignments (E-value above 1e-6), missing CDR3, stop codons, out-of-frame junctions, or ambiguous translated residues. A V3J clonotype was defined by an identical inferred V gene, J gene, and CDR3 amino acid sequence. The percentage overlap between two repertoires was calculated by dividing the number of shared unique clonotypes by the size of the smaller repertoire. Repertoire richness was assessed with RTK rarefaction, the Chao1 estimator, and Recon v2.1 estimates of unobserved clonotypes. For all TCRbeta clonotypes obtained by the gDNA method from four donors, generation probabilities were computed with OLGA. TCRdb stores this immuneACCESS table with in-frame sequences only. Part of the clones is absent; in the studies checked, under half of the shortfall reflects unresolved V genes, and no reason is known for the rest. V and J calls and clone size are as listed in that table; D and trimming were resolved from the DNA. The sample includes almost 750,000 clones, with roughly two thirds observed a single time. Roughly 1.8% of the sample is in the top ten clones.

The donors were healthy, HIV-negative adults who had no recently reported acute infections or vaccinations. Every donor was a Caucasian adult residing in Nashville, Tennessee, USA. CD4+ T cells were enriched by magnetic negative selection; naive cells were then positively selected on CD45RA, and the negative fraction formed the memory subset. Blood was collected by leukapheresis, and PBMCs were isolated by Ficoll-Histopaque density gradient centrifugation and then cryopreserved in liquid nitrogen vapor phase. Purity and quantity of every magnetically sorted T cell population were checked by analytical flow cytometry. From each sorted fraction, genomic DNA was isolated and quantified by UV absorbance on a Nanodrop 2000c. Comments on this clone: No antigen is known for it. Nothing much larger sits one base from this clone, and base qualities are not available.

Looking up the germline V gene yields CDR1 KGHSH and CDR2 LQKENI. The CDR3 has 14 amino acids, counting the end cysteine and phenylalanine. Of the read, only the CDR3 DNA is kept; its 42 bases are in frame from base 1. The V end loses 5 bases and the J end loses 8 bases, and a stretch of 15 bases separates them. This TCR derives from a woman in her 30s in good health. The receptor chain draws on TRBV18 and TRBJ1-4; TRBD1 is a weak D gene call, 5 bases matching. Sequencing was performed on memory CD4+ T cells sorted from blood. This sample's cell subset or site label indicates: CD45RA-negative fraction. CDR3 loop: CASSTTEEGEKLFF. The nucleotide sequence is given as TGTGCCAGCTCAACCACAGAGGAGGGGGAAAAACTGTTTTTT.